This TCR beta chain was sequenced in a study of early T cells in non-severe SARS-CoV-2 infection. Individually, cDNA molecules had unique molecular identifiers attached to them. TCRdb redid the calling of the 5' RACE reads with MiXCR, one entry per CDR3 protein. The profile shows about 84,000 distinct CDR3 sequences, about 12% of them singletons. The V gene lost 2 bases and the J gene lost 2 bases, with 11 bases spanning the gap. Germline V gene sequence: CDR1 SGHDT, CDR2 YYEEEE. CDR3 size: 14 residues. This clonotype was observed at least ten times. Antigen specificity is unknown. General study results and limits: VDJdb matching skewed toward anti-spike CD8 responses, missing private and CD4 specificities.

The source material was whole blood. The receptor's source is an adult who was a healthcare worker with PCR-confirmed SARS-CoV-2 infection or an uninfected control (not recorded which). The chain uses TRBV5-6 and TRBJ2-7; D remains ambiguous. The CDR3 nucleotides read TGTGCCAGCAGCTTCGACCGAATCACCTACGAGCAGTACTTC. This sequence encodes CASSFDRITYEQYF.